This TCR beta chain appears in the sequencing data of a study of CD8+ T cells in alopecia areata. In the study overall: Treated patients were given 5 to 10 mg oral tofacitinib twice daily. Percent of scalp involved defined treated patients' severity scores.

CDR1 is GTSNPN and CDR2 is SVGIG in the germline V gene (reference sequence). The V gene lost 1 base and the J gene lost 9 bases, with 7 bases spanning the gap. The CDR3 has 12 residues. Study-level points and caveats: Clonality exceeded that of normal scalp in lesional scalp, most notably in alopecia totalis/universalis. When scalp samples are sequenced, resident alphabeta T cells of normal skin are also captured.

Treatment indicated: oral pan-JAK inhibitor, 5-10 mg twice daily. This clone has just a few counts. Antigen specificity is unknown. Sequencing used cDNA as its template, made by extracting RNA and reverse transcribing it. TCRdb's table, derived via immunoSEQ multiplex PCR, lists solely in-frame clones and lacks some. The sample contains about 160,000 clones, around three fifths of which appear only once. The chain carries TRBV30 and TRBJ1-6; no firm D call. This specimen consisted of CD4+ T cells sorted from blood, obtained at week 24, from a patient treated with tofacitinib. This sequence originates from a human donor with alopecia areata. CDR3 nucleotides: TGTGCCTGGAGTGGGAGTTCTTCACCCCTCCACTTT. Its translation is CAWSGSSSPLHF.